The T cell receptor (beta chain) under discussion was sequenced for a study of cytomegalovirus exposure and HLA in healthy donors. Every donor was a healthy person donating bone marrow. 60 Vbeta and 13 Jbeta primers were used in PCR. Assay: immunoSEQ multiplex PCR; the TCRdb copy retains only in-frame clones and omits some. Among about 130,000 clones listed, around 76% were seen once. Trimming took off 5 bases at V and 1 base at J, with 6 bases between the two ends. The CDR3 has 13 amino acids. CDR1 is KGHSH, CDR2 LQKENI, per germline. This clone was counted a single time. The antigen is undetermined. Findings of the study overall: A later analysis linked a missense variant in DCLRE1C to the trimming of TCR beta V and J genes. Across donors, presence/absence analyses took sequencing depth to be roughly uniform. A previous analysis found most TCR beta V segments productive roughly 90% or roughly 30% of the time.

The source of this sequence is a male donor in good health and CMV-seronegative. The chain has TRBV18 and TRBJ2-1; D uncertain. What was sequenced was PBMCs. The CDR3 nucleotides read TGTGCCAGCTCAGAACAATCCTACAATGAGCAGTTCTTC. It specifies CASSEQSYNEQFF.